The 5 T cell receptor beta chains presented below share a single source sample, sequenced in a study of blood T cell repertoires in COVID-19. Produced via immunoSEQ multiplex PCR; TCRdb's table is partial and in-frame only. Among tens of thousands of clones listed, about 82% were seen once. The sample was peripheral blood. The receptors were sampled from a woman in her sixties or seventies with acute or convalescent COVID-19.

This clone was counted only a few times. The chain has TRBV28 and TRBJ1-2, with D possibly matching TRBD1 (5 bases). V lost 3 bases and J 8 bases, leaving 13 bases between the germline ends. Germline CDR1 and CDR2: MDHEN and SYDVKM. There are 13 residues in the CDR3. Written as DNA, the CDR3 is TGTGCCAGCAGTTTCAGGGTGGTGGAGGGCTACACCTTC. It codes for CASSFRVVEGYTF.

The rearrangement joins TRBV20-1 to TRBJ1-1; weak D call: TRBD1 (5 bases). The germline gives CDR1 DFQATT, CDR2 SNEGSKA (reference sequence). The CDR3 loop spans 11 amino acids. V lost 5 bases, J lost 5 bases, and 9 bases lay in between. The CDR3 is CSAARATEAFF. The CDR3, as DNA: TGCAGTGCTGCCAGGGCGACTGAAGCTTTCTTT.

V is TRBV5-6 and J is TRBJ1-3; 7 bases fit TRBD1. The germline V gene encodes CDR1 SGHDT and CDR2 YYEEEE. This CDR3 spans 17 amino acids. V lost 4 bases and J lost 0; bases outside the gene matches: 10. CDR3 bases: TGTGCCAGCAGCCGAATTCGACAGGGCCCCTCTGGAAACACCATATATTTT. This encodes CASSRIRQGPSGNTIYF.

Concerning this clone itself: This same CDR3 is encoded by further DNA sequences in the sample. The gene calls are TRBV7-9 and TRBJ1-6, with 9 bases lining up with TRBD1. The CDR3 spans 16 residues. Germline assignment: CDR1 SEHNR and CDR2 FQNEAQ (reference sequence). V was pared by 5 bases and J by 4 bases, with 6 bases of the junction left unmatched. The CDR3 sequence: CASSSGQGFYNSPLHF. CDR3 in DNA: TGTGCCAGCAGCAGTGGACAGGGGTTTTATAATTCACCCCTCCACTTT. Complete variable domain (other parts from reference TRBV7-9 and TRBJ1-6): DTGVSQNPRHKITKRGQNVTFRCDPISEHNRLYWYRQTLGQGPEFLTYFQNEAQLEKSRLLSDRFSAERPKGSFSTLEIQRTEQGDSAMYLCASSSGQGFYNSPLHFGNGTRLTVT.

This clone showed up just a few times. The rearrangement uses TRBV20-1 and TRBJ1-2, with TRBD1 matching over 8 bases. The germline V gene has CDR1 DFQATT and CDR2 SNEGSKA (reference sequence). With V trimmed by 6 bases and J by 5 bases, 2 bases remained unmatched. CDR3 length: 11 amino acids. The CDR3 spells CSARTGYGYTF. As DNA, the CDR3 is TGCAGTGCCAGGACAGGGTATGGCTACACCTTC.